Presented here are 29 T cell receptor beta chains from one specimen sequenced in a study of brain T cells in children with intractable seizures. Only in-frame clones appear in the TCRdb table, and some are missing; sequencing was by immunoSEQ multiplex PCR. This table has tens of thousands of clones, roughly 94% appearing once. This specimen consisted of peripheral blood, obtained at surgery. These receptors were collected from a boy under 18 with focal cortical dysplasia and intractable seizures.

The V and J genes are TRBV6-5 and TRBJ2-5; D gene ambiguous. Germline lookup yields CDR1 MNHEY and CDR2 SVGAGI. The V gene lost 2 bases and the J gene lost 2 bases, with 12 bases spanning the gap. CDR3 size: 15 residues. The DNA for the CDR3 is TGTGCCAGCAGTTACGGTGGCGGTATTCAAGAGACCCAGTACTTC. Its translation is CASSYGGGIQETQYF.

In nucleotides, the CDR3 is TGTGCCAGTACATATGGGCCCAGAACACAGAGTACGCAGTATTTT. It codes for CASTYGPRTQSTQYF. The chain couples TRBV19 to TRBJ2-3; unclear D gene. The CDR3 has 15 residues. Trimming left V 7 bases short and J 8 bases short, with 22 bases between. The germline CDR1 and CDR2 sequences are LNHDA and SQIVND (reference sequence).

This rearrangement joins TRBV27 to TRBJ1-1; 8 bases map to TRBD1. The V and J ends lost 5 bases and 4 bases, in that order; junction bases with no gene match: 6. This CDR3 is built from 14 residues. Germline lookup yields CDR1 MNHEY and CDR2 SMNVEV (reference sequence). CDR3 region: CASSQGQGLTEAFF. In DNA, the CDR3 is TGTGCCAGCAGTCAAGGACAGGGTCTCACTGAAGCTTTCTTT.

The chain couples TRBV12-3 or TRBV12-4 to TRBJ1-6; possibly TRBD1 for D (5 bases). V was shortened by 8 bases and J by 6 bases, with 11 bases between the two germline ends. The CDR3 has 13 residues. This CDR3 reads CASRVGGNSPLHF. The CDR3 coding sequence is TGTGCCAGCCGGGTCGGGGGTAATTCACCCCTCCACTTT.

This clone was seen just once. This chain links TRBV9 with TRBJ2-5; TRBD2 might be the D (6 bases). Trimming stripped 0 bases from V and 4 bases from J, with 13 bases between. CDR3 length equals 15 residues. The germline V gene has CDR1 SGDLS and CDR2 YYNGEE. DNA of the CDR3: TGTGCCAGCAGCGTAGTACCGGGAGACGGAGAGACCCAGTACTTC. Its protein is CASSVVPGDGETQYF.

V is TRBV19 and J is TRBJ1-1; 9 bases match TRBD1. The CDR3 sequence is 16 residues long. The J segment lost 4 bases and the V segment lost 0 bases, leaving 6 bases of the junction unmatched. CDR1 is LNHDA, CDR2 SQIVND, per germline (reference sequence). CDR3 nucleotides: TGTGCCAGTAGTATAGAAGGGACAGGGCTAAGCACTGAAGCTTTCTTT. Its translation: CASSIEGTGLSTEAFF.

The chain employs TRBV5-1 and TRBJ1-2; perhaps TRBD1 as D (5 bases). The CDR3 spans 16 residues. V lost 4 bases to trimming and J lost 8 bases, with 24 bases between them. Germline CDR1 and CDR2: SGHRS and YFSETQ. The CDR3 bases are TGCGCCAGCAGCCCAAATCAACCCCCCTCAGGGAGAGGCTACACCTTC. It codes for CASSPNQPPSGRGYTF.

This chain uses TRBV3-1 (or the pseudogene TRBV3-2) with TRBJ2-3; 9 bases agree with TRBD1. With V trimmed by 1 base and J by 3 bases, 20 bases remained unmatched. Germline V lookup: CDR1 LGHDT, CDR2 YNNKEL (reference sequence). The CDR3 totals 21 residues. The CDR3, as DNA: TGTGCCAGCAGCCAAGCCCGACCAACAGGGGGCCAGGGTAAAGTGACAGATACGCAGTATTTT. It is translated as CASSQARPTGGQGKVTDTQYF.

CDR3 in amino acids: CAWSRGWKGETQYF. CDR3 in DNA: TGTGCCTGGAGTCGCGGATGGAAGGGAGAGACCCAGTACTTC. V and J are TRBV30 and TRBJ2-5; no reliable D call. CDR1 is GTSNPN and CDR2 is SVGIG in the germline V gene (reference sequence). V was trimmed by 2 bases and J by 4 bases, leaving 14 bases between them. The CDR3 covers 14 residues. The full variable domain, completed using reference TRBV30 and TRBJ2-5, is SQTIHQWPATLVQPVGSPLSLECTVEGTSNPNLYWYRQAAGRGLQLLFYSVGIGQISSEVPQNLSASRPQDRQFILSSKKLLLSDSGFYLCAWSRGWKGETQYFGPGTRLLVL.

This rearrangement joins TRBV24-1 to TRBJ2-3; 9 bases are a match to TRBD2. The J segment lost 4 bases and the V segment lost 2 bases, leaving 6 bases of the junction unmatched. Germline loops: CDR1 KGHDR, CDR2 SFDVKD. This CDR3 has 16 amino acids. In DNA, the CDR3 is TGTGCCACCAGTGATTACCATAGCGGGAGTGCAGATACGCAGTATTTT. Translated: CATSDYHSGSADTQYF.

This clone was recorded once. This chain's CDR3 is CASSMNGRGPEQYV. The CDR3 bases are TGCGCCAGCAGCATGAACGGGCGGGGGCCCGAGCAGTACGTC. This chain connects TRBV5-1 to TRBJ2-7; tentatively, D is TRBD2 (7 bases). The V end was cut by 4 bases, the J end by 6 bases, with 17 bases between. The CDR3 contains 14 residues. Germline CDR1 and CDR2: SGHRS and YFSETQ.

This chain connects TRBV5-8 to TRBJ2-7; D may match TRBD1 or TRBD2 (5 bases each). Germline V gives CDR1 SGHTS, CDR2 YDEGEE. The CDR3 has 14 amino acids. V lost 4 bases and J 0 bases, leaving 11 bases between the germline ends. CDR3 region: CASSRLGASYEQYV. The CDR3 DNA follows: TGTGCCAGCAGCCGGCTCGGGGCCTCCTACGAGCAGTACGTC.

This chain links TRBV7-3 with TRBJ2-5, with 8 nucleotides matching TRBD2. Germline V gene sequence: CDR1 SGHTA, CDR2 FQGTGA. The CDR3 has 14 amino acids. V trimming: 5 bases; J trimming: 4 bases; junction bases outside the gene matches: 6. The CDR3, as DNA: TGTGCCAGCAGCCCCCATAGCGGGACAGAGACCCAGTACTTC. Translated, it gives CASSPHSGTETQYF.

A word on this clone: One junction end disagrees with the germline gene, perhaps due to a read error. CDR3 nucleotide sequence: TGTGCCAGCAGCTTGGCGGCAGACCTGGCCTTC. It encodes CASSLAADLAF. This chain connects TRBV5-6 to TRBJ2-7; D not certain. Germline-derived CDR1 and CDR2 are SGHDT and YYEEEE. This CDR3 region has 11 residues.

The chain uses TRBV3-1 (or the pseudogene TRBV3-2) and TRBJ1-2; the match to TRBD1 covers 9 bases. CDR1 and CDR2 from the germline V gene are LGHDT and YNNKEL (reference sequence). Trimming cost V 5 bases and J 8 bases; bases outside gene matches: 9. The CDR3 is made up of 14 amino acids. CDR3 nucleotide sequence: TGTGCCAGCAGCTATACAGGGGGCGCAGAAGGCTACACCTTC. This gives the protein CASSYTGGAEGYTF.

The chain joins TRBV19 to TRBJ1-4; perhaps TRBD1 as D (5 bases). The CDR3 runs 15 residues. Trimming left V 5 bases short and J 5 bases short, with 15 bases between. CDR1 is LNHDA and CDR2 is SQIVND in the germline V gene (reference sequence). CDR3 region: CASSPRGRRNEKLFF. The CDR3 DNA reads TGTGCCAGTAGTCCCCGGGGACGGCGGAATGAAAAACTGTTTTTT.

This chain joins TRBV14 and TRBJ2-7, with 8 bases aligning to TRBD1. Trimming cost V 3 bases and J 0 bases; bases outside gene matches: 4. The germline V gene encodes CDR1 SGHDN and CDR2 FVKESK. The CDR3 totals 15 residues. The CDR3 protein is CASSHSTGGSYEQYV. As DNA, the CDR3 is TGTGCCAGCAGCCATTCCACAGGGGGCTCCTACGAGCAGTACGTC.

The V and J genes are TRBV7-9 and TRBJ1-1; a possible D gene is TRBD1 (6 bases). Trimming left V 1 base short and J 3 bases short, with 9 bases between. This CDR3 is 14 amino acids long. Germline lookup yields CDR1 SEHNR and CDR2 FQNEAQ (reference sequence). CDR3 coding DNA: TGTGCCAGCAGCTTAGACGGGGGCGACACTGAAGCTTTCTTT. This translates into CASSLDGGDTEAFF. The full variable domain, rest sourced from reference TRBV7-9 and TRBJ1-1, is DTGVSQNPRHKITKRGQNVTFRCDPISEHNRLYWYRQTLGQGPEFLTYFQNEAQLEKSRLLSDRFSAERPKGSFSTLEIQRTEQGDSAMYLCASSLDGGDTEAFFGQGTRLTVV.

The chain has TRBV4-1 and TRBJ1-4; D not resolved. Germline V gene sequence: CDR1 MGHRA, CDR2 YSYEKL. The CDR3 runs to 15 residues. Trimming took 4 bases from V and 8 from J, leaving 17 bases between them. The CDR3 is CASSPNGFLGEKLFF. CDR3 DNA sequence: TGCGCCAGCAGCCCCAATGGCTTCCTCGGAGAAAAACTGTTTTTT.

The chain has TRBV12-3 or TRBV12-4 and TRBJ1-2; D is unclear. Trimming took 4 bases from V and 4 from J, leaving 10 bases between them. The CDR3 spans 13 residues. CDR3 sequence: CASSSVRGYGYTF. CDR3 nucleotides: TGTGCCAGCAGTTCTGTCCGGGGCTATGGCTACACCTTC.

The chain uses TRBV7-9 and TRBJ1-1, with a weak D call TRBD1 (6 bases). V lost 5 bases to trimming and J lost 4 bases, with 20 bases between them. Germline lookup yields CDR1 SEHNR and CDR2 FQNEAQ (reference sequence). This CDR3 comprises 16 residues. CDR3 sequence: CASSPPSGGAFTEAFF. Here the CDR3 DNA reads TGTGCCAGCAGCCCCCCCAGCGGGGGCGCGTTCACTGAAGCTTTCTTT.

This clone occurred once. CDR3 coding DNA: TGTGCCAGCAGTTACTCCTTTCCCGGGAACACTGAAGCTTTCTTT. Translated, it gives CASSYSFPGNTEAFF. The chain links TRBV6-5 to TRBJ1-1; no reliable D call. CDR1 is MNHEY, CDR2 SVGAGI, per germline. This CDR3 contains 15 residues. V was pared by 0 bases and J by 1 base, with 9 bases between.

The V gene is TRBV6-4, the J gene TRBJ1-5, with D unclear. Germline CDR1 MRHNA, CDR2 SNTAGT. The CDR3 runs 16 residues. V lost 6 bases and J 9 bases, leaving 24 bases between the germline ends. CDR3 loop: CASSGLGSTNIRPQHF. The CDR3 coding sequence is TGTGCCAGCAGCGGACTGGGCAGCACCAATATCCGGCCCCAGCATTTT.

V gene TRBV29-1 combines with J gene TRBJ2-1, with a tentative D call TRBD2 (7 bases). Germline lookup yields CDR1 SQVTM and CDR2 ANQGSEA. V dropped 1 base and J dropped 6 bases, with 13 bases sitting between them. The length of the CDR3 is 14 residues. This CDR3 is CSVEGGGPFNEQFF. The CDR3 region has the DNA TGCAGCGTTGAAGGCGGGGGCCCTTTCAATGAGCAGTTCTTC.

The V and J genes are TRBV5-6 and TRBJ2-1; 10 bases agree with TRBD2. Germline assignment: CDR1 SGHDT and CDR2 YYEEEE. Losses at the gene ends were 1 base for V and 2 bases for J; bases not matched to a gene: 9. The CDR3 runs to 18 residues. CDR3 sequence: CASSLQSSGGWTYNEQFF. The CDR3 region has the DNA TGTGCCAGCAGCTTGCAGTCTAGCGGGGGCTGGACCTACAATGAGCAGTTCTTC.

The gene calls are TRBV25-1 and TRBJ2-1; TRBD2 aligns across 8 bases. The length of the CDR3 is 13 residues. Losses at the gene ends were 6 bases for V and 6 bases for J; bases not matched to a gene: 4. The germline gives CDR1 MGHDK, CDR2 SYGVNS. The CDR3 loop is CASSLGRANEQFF. CDR3 DNA: TGTGCCAGCAGCCTCGGGAGGGCCAATGAGCAGTTCTTC.

The gene calls are TRBV7-9 and TRBJ2-5, with 12 bases matching TRBD2. The J segment lost 0 bases and the V segment lost 5 bases, leaving 7 bases of the junction unmatched. Per germline, CDR1 SEHNR and CDR2 FQNEAQ (reference sequence). The CDR3 consists of 17 residues. In nucleotides, the CDR3 is TGTGCCAGCAGCCTCCGGACTAGCGGGGAACACCAAGAGACCCAGTACTTC. It is translated as CASSLRTSGEHQETQYF.

V and J are TRBV29-1 and TRBJ1-2; no clear D. The V end was cut by 4 bases, the J end by 4 bases, with 4 bases between. There are 10 residues in the CDR3. Per the germline V gene, CDR1 is SQVTM and CDR2 is ANQGSEA. The CDR3: CSVGSYGYTF. CDR3 in DNA: TGCAGCGTTGGGAGCTATGGCTACACCTTC.

V is TRBV5-6 and J is TRBJ2-2, with D possibly being TRBD1 or TRBD2 (5 bases each). The CDR3 totals 16 residues. With 0 bases removed from V and 5 bases from J, the gap between germline ends came to 14 bases. Per germline, CDR1 SGHDT and CDR2 YYEEEE. CDR3 nucleotides: TGTGCCAGCAGCTTGGCCCAGACGGGACCAACCGGGGAGCTGTTTTTT. The encoded protein is CASSLAQTGPTGELFF.